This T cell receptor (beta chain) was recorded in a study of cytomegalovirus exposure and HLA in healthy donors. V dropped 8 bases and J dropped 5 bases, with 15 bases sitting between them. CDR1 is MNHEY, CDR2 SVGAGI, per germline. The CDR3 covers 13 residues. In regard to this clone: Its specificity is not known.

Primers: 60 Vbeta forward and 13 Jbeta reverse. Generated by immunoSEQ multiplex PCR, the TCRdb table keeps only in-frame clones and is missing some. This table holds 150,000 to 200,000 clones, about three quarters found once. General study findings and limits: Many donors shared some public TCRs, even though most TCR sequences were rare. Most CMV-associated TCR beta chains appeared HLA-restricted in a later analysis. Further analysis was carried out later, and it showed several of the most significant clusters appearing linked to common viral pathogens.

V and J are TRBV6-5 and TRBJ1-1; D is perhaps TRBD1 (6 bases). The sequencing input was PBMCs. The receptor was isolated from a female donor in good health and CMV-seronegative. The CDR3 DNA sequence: TGTGCCAGCGCCCCCACAGGGTATACTGAAGCTTTCTTT. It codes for CASAPTGYTEAFF.